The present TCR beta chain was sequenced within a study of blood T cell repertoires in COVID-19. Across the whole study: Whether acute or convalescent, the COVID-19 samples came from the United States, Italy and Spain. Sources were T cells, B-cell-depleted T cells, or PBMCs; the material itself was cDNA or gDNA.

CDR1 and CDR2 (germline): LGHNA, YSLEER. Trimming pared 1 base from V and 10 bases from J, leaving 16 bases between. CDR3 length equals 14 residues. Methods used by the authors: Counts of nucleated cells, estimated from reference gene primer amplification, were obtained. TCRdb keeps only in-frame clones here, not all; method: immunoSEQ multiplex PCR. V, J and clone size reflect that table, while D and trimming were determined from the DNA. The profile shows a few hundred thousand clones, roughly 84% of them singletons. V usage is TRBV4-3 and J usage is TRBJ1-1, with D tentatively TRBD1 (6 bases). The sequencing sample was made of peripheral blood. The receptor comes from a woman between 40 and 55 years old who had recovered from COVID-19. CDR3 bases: TGCGCCAGCAGCCAAGGGATGGGGGCTGGTGCAGCTTTCTTT. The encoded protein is CASSQGMGAGAAFF.